The sequence of this TCR beta chain was determined in a study of blood T cells in healthy people across ages. The people who gave samples were healthy Caucasians from Russia, aged about 6 to 95. Samples each yielded at least 5 micrograms of total RNA. V was shortened by 1 base and J by 8 bases, with 7 bases between the two germline ends. The length of the CDR3 is 12 residues. The germline V gene has CDR1 MDHEN and CDR2 SYDVKM. Broader study findings: Older individuals had lower TCR beta diversity per million T cells (the decline was roughly linear).

The authors ran a second PCR of roughly 6 to 12 cycles using a sample-barcoded 5' primer and a J-beta primer mix. TCRdb independently ran MiXCR on the 5' RACE reads; one entry per CDR3 protein. The repertoire holds 1.5 million to 2 million distinct CDR3 sequences, around 48% seen once, with 2% to 2.5% in the top ten. About this clonotype itself: As yet, its antigen is unknown.

The chain has TRBV28 and TRBJ2-3; D unresolved. Sequenced sample: blood. This clonotype originated in a woman in her 40s in good health. The CDR3 sequence: CASSLLGSTQYF. In DNA, the CDR3 is TGTGCCAGCAGTTTATTGGGTTCTACGCAGTATTTT.